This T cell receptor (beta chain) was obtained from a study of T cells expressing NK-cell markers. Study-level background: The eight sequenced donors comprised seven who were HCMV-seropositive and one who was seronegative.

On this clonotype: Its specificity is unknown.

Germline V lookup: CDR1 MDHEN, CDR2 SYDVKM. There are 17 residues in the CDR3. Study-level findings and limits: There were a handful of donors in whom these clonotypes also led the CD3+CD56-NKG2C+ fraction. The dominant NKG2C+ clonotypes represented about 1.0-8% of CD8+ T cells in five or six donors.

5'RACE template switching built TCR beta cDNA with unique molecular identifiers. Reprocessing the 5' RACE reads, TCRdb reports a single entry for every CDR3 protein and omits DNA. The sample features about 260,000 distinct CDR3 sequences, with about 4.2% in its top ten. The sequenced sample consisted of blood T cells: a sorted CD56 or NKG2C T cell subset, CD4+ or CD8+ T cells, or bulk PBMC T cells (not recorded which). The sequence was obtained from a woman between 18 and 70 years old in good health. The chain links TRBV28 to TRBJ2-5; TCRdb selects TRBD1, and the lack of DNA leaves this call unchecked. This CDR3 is CASSPGRTGFLGGTQYF.